Shown below are 13 T cell receptor beta chains from a single sample sequenced in a study of blood T cell repertoires in COVID-19. The repertoire was sequenced with immunoSEQ multiplex PCR; TCRdb's copy has only in-frame clones and lacks some. The table lists roughly 700,000 clones, about 87% of them singletons. The sequencing sample was made of peripheral blood. Receptors were obtained from a woman aged 18-30 years with acute or convalescent COVID-19.

The V call is TRBV20-1, the J call TRBJ2-3; D ambiguous. Germline V gene lookup returns CDR1 DFQATT and CDR2 SNEGSKA (reference sequence). V lost 5 bases to trimming and J lost 2 bases, with 5 bases between them. This CDR3 is built from 11 residues. CDR3 coding DNA: TGCAGTGCTGTCCTCACAGATACGCAGTATTTT. Protein sequence: CSAVLTDTQYF.

J is TRBJ2-1 and V is TRBV4-3, with TRBD2 matching 15 bases. The V gene's germline CDR1 is LGHNA and CDR2 YSLEER. CDR3 size: 17 residues. Trimming removed 0 bases from V and 10 bases from J; junction bases left unmatched: 7. CDR3 in amino acids: CASSQDWTSGGVREQFF. The CDR3 region has the DNA TGCGCCAGCAGCCAAGACTGGACTAGCGGGGGGGTGAGGGAGCAGTTCTTC.

The chain carries TRBV6-2 or TRBV6-3 and TRBJ1-3, with D uncertain. The length of the CDR3 is 15 residues. Germline CDR1 and CDR2: MNHEY and SVGEGT. Trimming took 4 bases from V and 2 from J, leaving 12 bases between them. The CDR3 DNA reads as TGTGCCAGCAGTTCGTTGACTTCAGCTGGAAACACCATATATTTT. Its translation is CASSSLTSAGNTIYF.

The chain joins TRBV15 to TRBJ1-6, with TRBD1 matching over 10 bases. V trimming: 5 bases; J trimming: 4 bases; junction bases outside the gene matches: 14. This CDR3 is 19 amino acids long. CDR1 and CDR2 from the germline V gene are LNHNV and YYDKDF (reference sequence). CDR3 bases: TGTGCCACCAGCCCTATAGCGTCGACAGGGGGCAAGTATAATTCACCCCTCCACTTT. Translated: CATSPIASTGGKYNSPLHF.

V is TRBV9 and J is TRBJ1-1; D gene uncertain. Trimming removed 0 bases from V and 2 bases from J, with 14 bases in between. The CDR3 length is 16 residues. CDR1 and CDR2 from the germline V gene are SGDLS and YYNGEE. The CDR3 loop reads CASSVAGVSRNTEAFF. The CDR3 DNA sequence: TGTGCCAGCAGCGTAGCCGGGGTCAGCAGAAACACTGAAGCTTTCTTT.

The CDR3 reads CASSLRANEDTQYF. Written as DNA, the CDR3 is TGTGCCAGCAGCTTACGAGCAAATGAAGATACGCAGTATTTT. The V call is TRBV5-4, the J call TRBJ2-3, with unresolved D. This CDR3 has 14 residues. From germline, CDR1 is SGHNT and CDR2 YYREEE (reference sequence). V lost 2 bases to trimming and J lost 5 bases, with 12 bases between them.

This chain connects TRBV5-4 to TRBJ2-2; D is ambiguous. The CDR3 loop spans 16 amino acids. V gave up 3 bases and J gave up 2 bases, with 14 bases separating them. Germline V gene data show CDR1 as SGHNT and CDR2 as YYREEE (reference sequence). The CDR3 nucleotides are TGTGCCAGCAGCTCGGCCTCTACAGCTAACACCGGGGAGCTGTTTTTT. It is translated as CASSSASTANTGELFF.

In DNA form, the CDR3 reads TGTGCCACCGCACACCCCTTATACAGCAATGAGCAGTTCTTC. This encodes CATAHPLYSNEQFF. The genes are TRBV24-1 and TRBJ2-1; D not resolved. Germline V gene sequence: CDR1 KGHDR, CDR2 SFDVKD. The CDR3 totals 14 residues. Trimming took 9 bases from V and 6 from J, leaving 17 bases between them.

The chain carries TRBV4-1 and TRBJ2-2; 9 bases fit TRBD1. Germline values: CDR1 MGHRA, CDR2 YSYEKL. V gave up 3 bases and J gave up 1 base; unmatched junction bases: 3. There are 16 residues in the CDR3. CDR3 sequence: CASSHRQGVNTGELFF. The CDR3 coding sequence is TGCGCCAGCAGCCACAGACAGGGGGTGAACACCGGGGAGCTGTTTTTT.

This chain connects TRBV4-1 to TRBJ2-3; D is ambiguous. CDR1 is MGHRA, CDR2 YSYEKL, per germline. V lost 1 base, J lost 4 bases, and 9 bases lay in between. The length of the CDR3 is 14 residues. DNA of the CDR3: TGCGCCAGCAGCCAAGTAAGTCAGGCAGATACGCAGTATTTT. Encoded protein: CASSQVSQADTQYF.

CDR3 sequence: CSVEDAPGSNYGYTF. The CDR3 nucleotides are TGCAGCGTTGAAGATGCACCGGGGTCCAACTATGGCTACACCTTC. The chain recombines TRBV29-1 with TRBJ1-2; D ambiguous. The CDR3 covers 15 residues. CDR1 is SQVTM and CDR2 is ANQGSEA in the germline V gene. With 0 bases removed from V and 2 bases from J, the gap between germline ends came to 13 bases.

As DNA, the CDR3 is TGTGCCTGGAGTGTATACAGCCTCAACTATGGCTACACCTTC. Translated, it gives CAWSVYSLNYGYTF. The genes are TRBV30 and TRBJ1-2, with no clear D. Germline CDR1 GTSNPN, CDR2 SVGIG (reference sequence). This CDR3 region has 14 residues. Trimming removed 0 bases from V and 2 bases from J, with 10 bases in between.

The gene calls are TRBV11-2 and TRBJ2-7; maybe TRBD2 (6 bases). Trimming took 3 bases from V and 2 from J, leaving 11 bases between them. Germline V gene lookup returns CDR1 SGHAT and CDR2 FQNNGV. The CDR3 has 14 amino acids. CDR3 in DNA: TGTGCCAGCAGCTTGGAGGGAACCGCCTACGAGCAGTACTTC. Its protein is CASSLEGTAYEQYF. The variable domain in full, with the rest retrieved from reference TRBV11-2 and TRBJ2-7, is EAGVAQSPRYKIIEKRQSVAFWCNPISGHATLYWYQQILGQGPKLLIQFQNNGVVDDSQLPKDRFSAERLKGVDSTLKIQPAKLEDSAVYLCASSLEGTAYEQYFGPGTRLTVT.